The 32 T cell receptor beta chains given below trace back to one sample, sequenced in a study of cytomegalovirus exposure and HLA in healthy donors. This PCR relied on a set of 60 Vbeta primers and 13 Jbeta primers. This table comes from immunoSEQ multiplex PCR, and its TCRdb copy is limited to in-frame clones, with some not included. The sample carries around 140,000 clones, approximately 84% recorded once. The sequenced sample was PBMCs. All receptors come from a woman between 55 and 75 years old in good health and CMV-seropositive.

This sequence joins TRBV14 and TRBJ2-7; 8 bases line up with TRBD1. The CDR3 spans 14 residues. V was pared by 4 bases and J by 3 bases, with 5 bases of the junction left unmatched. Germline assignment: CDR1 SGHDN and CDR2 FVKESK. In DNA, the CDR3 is TGTGCCAGCAGCCCACGGACAGGGCACTACGAGCAGTACTTC. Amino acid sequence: CASSPRTGHYEQYF.

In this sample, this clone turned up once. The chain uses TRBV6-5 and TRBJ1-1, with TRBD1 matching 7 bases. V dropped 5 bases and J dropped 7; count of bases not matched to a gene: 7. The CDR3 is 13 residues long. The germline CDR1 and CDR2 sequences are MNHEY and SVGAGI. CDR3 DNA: TGTGCCAGCAGTCCCAACAGACAGGGTGAAGCTTTCTTT. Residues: CASSPNRQGEAFF.

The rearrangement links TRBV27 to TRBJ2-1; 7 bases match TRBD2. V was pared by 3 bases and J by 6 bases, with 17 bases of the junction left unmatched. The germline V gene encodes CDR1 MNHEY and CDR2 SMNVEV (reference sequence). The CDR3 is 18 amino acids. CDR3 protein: CASSFSGAPGRKPNEQFF. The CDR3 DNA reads TGTGCCAGCAGTTTCTCTGGGGCGCCCGGGAGGAAGCCCAATGAGCAGTTCTTC.

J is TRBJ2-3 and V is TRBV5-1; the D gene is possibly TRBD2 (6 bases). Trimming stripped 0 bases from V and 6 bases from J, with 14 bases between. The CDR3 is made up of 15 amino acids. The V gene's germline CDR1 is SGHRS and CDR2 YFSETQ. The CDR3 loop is CASSLAGSSSDTQYF. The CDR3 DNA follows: TGCGCCAGCAGCTTGGCCGGGAGTAGTAGCGATACGCAGTATTTT.

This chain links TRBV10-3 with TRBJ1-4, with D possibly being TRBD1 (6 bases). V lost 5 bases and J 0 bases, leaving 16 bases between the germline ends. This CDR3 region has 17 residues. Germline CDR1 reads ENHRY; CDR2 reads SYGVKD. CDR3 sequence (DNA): TGTGCCATCAGTCAAAAACAGGGTGATGCAACTAATGAAAAACTGTTTTTT. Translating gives CAISQKQGDATNEKLFF.

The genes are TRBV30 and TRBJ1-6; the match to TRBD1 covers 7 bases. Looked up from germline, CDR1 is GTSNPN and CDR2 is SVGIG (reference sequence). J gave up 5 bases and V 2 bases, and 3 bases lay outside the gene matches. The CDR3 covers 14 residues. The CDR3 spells CAWSKGQDNSPLHF. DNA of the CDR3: TGTGCCTGGAGTAAAGGACAGGATAATTCACCCCTCCACTTT.

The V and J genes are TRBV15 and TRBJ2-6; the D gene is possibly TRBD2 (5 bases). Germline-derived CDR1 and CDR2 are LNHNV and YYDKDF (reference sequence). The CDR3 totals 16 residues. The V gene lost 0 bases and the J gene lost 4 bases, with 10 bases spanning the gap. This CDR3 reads CATSRDRRSGANVLTF. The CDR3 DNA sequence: TGTGCCACCAGCAGAGATAGGAGGAGCGGGGCCAACGTCCTGACTTTC.

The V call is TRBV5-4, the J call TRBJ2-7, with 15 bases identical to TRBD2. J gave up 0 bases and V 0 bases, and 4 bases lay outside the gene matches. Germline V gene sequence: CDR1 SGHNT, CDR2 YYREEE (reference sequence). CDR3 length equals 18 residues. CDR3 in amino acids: CASSLDGLAGGRSYEQYF. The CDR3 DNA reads TGTGCCAGCAGCTTGGACGGACTAGCGGGAGGGCGCTCCTACGAGCAGTACTTC.

The CDR3, as DNA: TGTGCCAGTAGTACGTCACAGGGGGCTAATCAGCCCCAGCATTTT. Translation gives CASSTSQGANQPQHF. The rearrangement joins TRBV19 to TRBJ1-5; 9 nucleotides align to TRBD1. V gave up 4 bases and J gave up 4 bases; unmatched junction bases: 5. This CDR3 has 15 residues. The germline gives CDR1 LNHDA, CDR2 SQIVND (reference sequence).

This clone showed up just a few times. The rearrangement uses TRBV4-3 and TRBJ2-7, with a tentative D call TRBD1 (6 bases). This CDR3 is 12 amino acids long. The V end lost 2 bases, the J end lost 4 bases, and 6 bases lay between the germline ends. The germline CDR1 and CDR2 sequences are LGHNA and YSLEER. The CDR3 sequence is CASSQTGYEQYF. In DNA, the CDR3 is TGCGCCAGCAGCCAAACAGGGTACGAGCAGTACTTC.

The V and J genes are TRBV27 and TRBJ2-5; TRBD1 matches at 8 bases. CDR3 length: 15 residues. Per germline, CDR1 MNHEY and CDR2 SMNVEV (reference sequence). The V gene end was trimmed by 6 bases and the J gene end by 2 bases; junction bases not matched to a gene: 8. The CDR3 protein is CASSLVWDRQETQYF. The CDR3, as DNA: TGTGCCAGCAGCCTCGTGTGGGACAGGCAAGAGACCCAGTACTTC.

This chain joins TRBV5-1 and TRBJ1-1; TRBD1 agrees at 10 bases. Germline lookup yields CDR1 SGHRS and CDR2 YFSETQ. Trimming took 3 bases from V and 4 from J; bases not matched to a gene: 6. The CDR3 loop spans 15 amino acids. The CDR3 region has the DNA TGCGCCAGCAGCTCGGGACAGGGGATAGGCACTGAAGCTTTCTTT. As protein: CASSSGQGIGTEAFF. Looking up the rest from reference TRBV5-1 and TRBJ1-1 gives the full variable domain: KAGVTQTPRYLIKTRGQQVTLSCSPISGHRSVSWYQQTPGQGLQFLFEYFSETQRNKGNFPGRFSGRQFSNSRSEMNVSTLELGDSALYLCASSSGQGIGTEAFFGQGTRLTVV.

This CDR3 reads CASTDRDRTSGANVLTF. The CDR3 coding sequence is TGTGCCAGTACCGACCGGGACAGAACTTCTGGGGCCAACGTCCTGACTTTC. This chain connects TRBV19 to TRBJ2-6, with TRBD1 matching 7 bases. The J segment lost 1 base and the V segment lost 7 bases, leaving 10 bases of the junction unmatched. CDR1 is LNHDA, CDR2 SQIVND, per germline (reference sequence). CDR3 length: 17 amino acids.

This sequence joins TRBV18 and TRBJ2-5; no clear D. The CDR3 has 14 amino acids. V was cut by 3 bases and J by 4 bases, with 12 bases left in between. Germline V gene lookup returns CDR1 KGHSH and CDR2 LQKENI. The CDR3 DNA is TGTGCCAGCTCACCTCCGAGCCCGGTAGAGACCCAGTACTTC. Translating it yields CASSPPSPVETQYF.

Here the CDR3 reads CASGWTAEDQPQHF. The CDR3 DNA sequence: TGTGCCAGCGGATGGACAGCGGAGGATCAGCCCCAGCATTTT. V gene TRBV6-4 combines with J gene TRBJ1-5, with D maybe TRBD1 (6 bases). Trimming stripped 8 bases from V and 5 bases from J, with 16 bases between. Germline CDR1 reads MRHNA; CDR2 reads SNTAGT. The CDR3 contains 14 residues.

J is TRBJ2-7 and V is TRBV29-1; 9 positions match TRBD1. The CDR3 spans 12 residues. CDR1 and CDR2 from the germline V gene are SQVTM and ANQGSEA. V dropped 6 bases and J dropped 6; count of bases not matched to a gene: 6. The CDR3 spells CSVRTGVFEQYF. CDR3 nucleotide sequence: TGCAGCGTCAGGACAGGGGTTTTCGAGCAGTACTTC.

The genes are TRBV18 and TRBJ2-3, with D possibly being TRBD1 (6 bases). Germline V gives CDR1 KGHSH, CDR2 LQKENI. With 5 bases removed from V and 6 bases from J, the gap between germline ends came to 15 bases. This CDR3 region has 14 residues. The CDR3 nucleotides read TGTGCCAGCTCATTACAGGGAACTCAGGATACGCAGTATTTT. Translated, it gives CASSLQGTQDTQYF.

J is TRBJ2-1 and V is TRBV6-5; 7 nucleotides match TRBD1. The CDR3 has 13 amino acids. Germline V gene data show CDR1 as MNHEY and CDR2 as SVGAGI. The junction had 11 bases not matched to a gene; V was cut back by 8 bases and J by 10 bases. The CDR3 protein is CASYNPGGWEQFF. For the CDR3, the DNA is TGTGCCAGCTACAATCCAGGGGGATGGGAGCAGTTCTTC.

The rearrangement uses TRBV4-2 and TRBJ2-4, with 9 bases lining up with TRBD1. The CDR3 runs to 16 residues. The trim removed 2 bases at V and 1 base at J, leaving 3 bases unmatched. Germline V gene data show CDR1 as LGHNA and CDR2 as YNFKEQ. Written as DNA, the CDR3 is TGTGCCAGCAGCCAACTCGGACAGGGGGCCAAAAACATTCAGTACTTC. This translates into CASSQLGQGAKNIQYF.

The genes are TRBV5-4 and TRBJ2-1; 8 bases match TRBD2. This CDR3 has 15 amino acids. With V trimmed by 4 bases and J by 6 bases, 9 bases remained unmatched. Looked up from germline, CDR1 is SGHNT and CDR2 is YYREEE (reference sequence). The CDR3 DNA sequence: TGTGCCAGCAGCAAGACGGGACTAGTCATCAATGAGCAGTTCTTC. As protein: CASSKTGLVINEQFF.

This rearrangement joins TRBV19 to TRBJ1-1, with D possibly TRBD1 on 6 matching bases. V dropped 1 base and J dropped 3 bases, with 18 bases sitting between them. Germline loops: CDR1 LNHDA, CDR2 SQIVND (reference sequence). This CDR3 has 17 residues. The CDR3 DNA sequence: TGTGCCAGTAGTATAGTTTACAGGGCCCCGCGGGACACTGAAGCTTTCTTT. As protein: CASSIVYRAPRDTEAFF.

The CDR3 region is CASSRTSSYEQYF. DNA of the CDR3: TGCGCCAGCAGCCGTACTAGCTCCTACGAGCAGTACTTC. This chain joins TRBV4-1 and TRBJ2-7; possibly TRBD2 for D (5 bases). Trimming cost V 4 bases and J 0 bases, with 7 bases left between them. The CDR3 extends over 13 amino acids. CDR1 is MGHRA and CDR2 is YSYEKL in the germline V gene.

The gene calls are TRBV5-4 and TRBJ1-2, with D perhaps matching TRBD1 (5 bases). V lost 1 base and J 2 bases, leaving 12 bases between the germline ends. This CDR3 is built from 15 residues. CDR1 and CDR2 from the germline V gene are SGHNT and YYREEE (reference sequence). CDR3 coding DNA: TGTGCCAGCAGCTTGACGGGGGATTTAAACTATGGCTACACCTTC. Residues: CASSLTGDLNYGYTF.

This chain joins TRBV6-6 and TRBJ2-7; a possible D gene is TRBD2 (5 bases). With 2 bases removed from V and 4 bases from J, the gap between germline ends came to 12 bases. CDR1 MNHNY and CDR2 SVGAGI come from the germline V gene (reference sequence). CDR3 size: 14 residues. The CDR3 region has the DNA TGTGCCAGCAGTTACGAGGGCAGCCAATACGAGCAGTACTTC. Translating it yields CASSYEGSQYEQYF.

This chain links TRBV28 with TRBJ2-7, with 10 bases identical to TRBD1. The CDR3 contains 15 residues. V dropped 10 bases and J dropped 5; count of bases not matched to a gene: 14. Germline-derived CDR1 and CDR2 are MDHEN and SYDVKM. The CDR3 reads CATIPPPDRGDEQYF. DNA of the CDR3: TGTGCCACCATACCCCCACCGGACAGGGGGGACGAGCAGTACTTC.

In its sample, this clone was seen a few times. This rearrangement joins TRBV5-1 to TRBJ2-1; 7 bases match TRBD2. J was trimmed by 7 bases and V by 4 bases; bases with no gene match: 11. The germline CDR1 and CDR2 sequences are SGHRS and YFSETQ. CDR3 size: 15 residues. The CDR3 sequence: CASSRDGGRGNEQFF. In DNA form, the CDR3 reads TGCGCCAGCAGCCGAGACGGCGGGAGAGGGAATGAGCAGTTCTTC.

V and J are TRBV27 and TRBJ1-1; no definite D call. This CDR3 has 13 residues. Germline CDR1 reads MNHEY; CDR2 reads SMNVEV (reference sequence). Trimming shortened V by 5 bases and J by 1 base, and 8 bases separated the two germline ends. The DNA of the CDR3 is TGTGCCAGCAGTGGCTTTTCGAACACTGAAGCTTTCTTT. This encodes CASSGFSNTEAFF.

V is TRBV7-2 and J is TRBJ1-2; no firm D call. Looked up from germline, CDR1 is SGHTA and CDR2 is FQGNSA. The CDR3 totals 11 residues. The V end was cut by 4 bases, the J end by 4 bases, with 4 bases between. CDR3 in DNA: TGTGCCAGCAGCTCCCTCTATGGCTACACCTTC. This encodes CASSSLYGYTF.

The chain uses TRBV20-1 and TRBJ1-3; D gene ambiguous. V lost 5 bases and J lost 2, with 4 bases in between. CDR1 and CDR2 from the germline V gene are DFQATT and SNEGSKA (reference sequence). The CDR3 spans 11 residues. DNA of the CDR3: TGCAGTGCTGACACTGGAAACACCATATATTTT. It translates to CSADTGNTIYF.

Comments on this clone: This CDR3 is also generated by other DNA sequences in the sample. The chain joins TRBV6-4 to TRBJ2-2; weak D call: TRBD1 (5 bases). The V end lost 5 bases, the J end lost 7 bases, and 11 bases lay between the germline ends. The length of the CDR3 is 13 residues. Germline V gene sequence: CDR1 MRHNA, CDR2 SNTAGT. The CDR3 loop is CASSLEQGGELFF. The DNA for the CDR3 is TGTGCCAGCAGTTTGGAGCAGGGCGGGGAGCTGTTTTTT.

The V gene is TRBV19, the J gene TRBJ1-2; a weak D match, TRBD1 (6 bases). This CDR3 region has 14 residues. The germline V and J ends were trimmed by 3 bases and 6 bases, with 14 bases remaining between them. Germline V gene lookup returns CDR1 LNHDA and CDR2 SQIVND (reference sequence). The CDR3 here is CASSMPQGENGYTF. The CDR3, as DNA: TGTGCCAGTAGTATGCCACAGGGCGAAAATGGCTACACCTTC.

CDR3 loop: CASSPSGKTYEQYF. The DNA for the CDR3 is TGTGCCAGCAGTCCCAGCGGGAAGACCTACGAGCAGTACTTC. The chain combines TRBV27 with TRBJ2-7; 7 bases are shared with TRBD2. Trimming removed 5 bases from V and 2 bases from J; junction bases left unmatched: 6. The CDR3 extends over 14 amino acids. Germline CDR1 reads MNHEY; CDR2 reads SMNVEV (reference sequence).